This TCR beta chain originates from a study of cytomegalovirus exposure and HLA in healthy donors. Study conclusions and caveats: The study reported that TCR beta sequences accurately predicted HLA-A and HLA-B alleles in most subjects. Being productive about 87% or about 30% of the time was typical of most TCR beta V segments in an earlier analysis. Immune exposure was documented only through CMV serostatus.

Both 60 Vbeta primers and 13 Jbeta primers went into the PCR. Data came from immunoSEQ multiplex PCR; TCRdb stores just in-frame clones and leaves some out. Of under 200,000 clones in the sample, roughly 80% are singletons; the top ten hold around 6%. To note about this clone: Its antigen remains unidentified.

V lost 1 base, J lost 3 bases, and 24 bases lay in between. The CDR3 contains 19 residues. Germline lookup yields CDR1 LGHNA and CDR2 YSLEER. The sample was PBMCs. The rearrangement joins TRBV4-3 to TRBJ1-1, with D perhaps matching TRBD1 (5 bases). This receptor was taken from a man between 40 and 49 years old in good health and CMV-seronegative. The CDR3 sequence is CASSQVRGLAGRGDTEAFF. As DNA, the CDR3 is TGCGCCAGCAGCCAAGTCAGAGGACTGGCGGGGCGGGGGGACACTGAAGCTTTCTTT.